A single sample is the source of the 14 T cell receptor beta chains below, sequenced in a study of blood T cell repertoires in COVID-19. The protocol was immunoSEQ multiplex PCR, while the TCRdb copy is restricted to in-frame clones and leaves out a portion. The sample shows 85,000 to 110,000 clones, about 86% of them seen only once. The specimen sequenced was peripheral blood. Receptors were obtained from a human donor in a cohort sampled during active COVID-19.

V is TRBV19 and J is TRBJ1-1; 9 nucleotides align to TRBD1. With V trimmed by 4 bases and J by 5 bases, 11 bases remained unmatched. CDR3 size: 16 residues. Germline CDR1 LNHDA, CDR2 SQIVND (reference sequence). The CDR3 here is CASSSPGGQGWTEAFF. The CDR3 DNA reads as TGTGCCAGTAGTAGCCCGGGGGGACAGGGATGGACTGAAGCTTTCTTT.

This clone has only one observation. The chain has TRBV5-1 and TRBJ2-7; D is uncertain. CDR1 is SGHRS, CDR2 YFSETQ, per germline. V was pared by 1 base and J by 0 bases, with 8 bases between. The length of the CDR3 is 14 residues. The CDR3: CASSLSGSSYEQYF. The CDR3 DNA sequence: TGCGCCAGCAGCTTGTCTGGTAGCTCCTACGAGCAGTACTTC.

V and J are TRBV7-9 and TRBJ2-5, with a possible D match to TRBD2 (6 bases). Germline CDR1 and CDR2: SEHNR and FQNEAQ (reference sequence). The CDR3 length is 14 residues. V was trimmed by 5 bases and J by 5 bases, leaving 15 bases between them. The CDR3 here is CASSQGLSWETQYF. The DNA for the CDR3 is TGTGCCAGCAGCCAAGGACTAAGCTGGGAGACCCAGTACTTC.

The chain has TRBV2 and TRBJ2-7; 13 bases are a match to TRBD2. CDR1 and CDR2 (germline): SNHLY, FYNNEI. With V trimmed by 6 bases and J by 9 bases, 2 bases remained unmatched. The CDR3 is 12 amino acids. CDR3 in amino acids: CASRRTSGGQYF. CDR3 bases: TGTGCCAGCAGGAGGACTAGCGGGGGGCAGTACTTC.

The gene calls are TRBV6-2 or TRBV6-3 and TRBJ2-3, with TRBD2 matching over 10 bases. Germline CDR1 reads MNHEY; CDR2 reads SVGEGT. Trimming at V came to 2 bases and at J to 5 bases, leaving 10 bases not matched to a gene. The CDR3 consists of 17 residues. The CDR3 loop is CASSYPGLAKGGDTQYF. The CDR3 DNA sequence: TGTGCCAGCAGTTACCCGGGACTAGCGAAGGGGGGAGATACGCAGTATTTT.

This chain uses TRBV5-1 with TRBJ2-3, with unresolved D. The ends were cut back, 2 bases at V and 10 bases at J, with 11 bases in the middle. CDR1 is SGHRS and CDR2 is YFSETQ in the germline V gene. The CDR3 is 12 residues long. The CDR3 DNA is TGCGCCAGCAGCTTTGGCTACCAGGCGCAGTATTTT. Translated: CASSFGYQAQYF.

The J gene is TRBJ2-5, the V gene TRBV10-2; TRBD2 aligns across 10 bases. The CDR3 is 15 amino acids. V lost 3 bases to trimming and J lost 6 bases; unmatched junction nucleotides: 7. Germline assignment: CDR1 WSHSY and CDR2 SAAADI. For the CDR3, the DNA is TGCGCCAGCAGTGATGGCAGCGGGGGGGTCAAGACCCAGTACTTC. It is translated as CASSDGSGGVKTQYF.

The CDR3 here is CASGEGRSSGNTIYF. The CDR3 bases are TGCGCCAGCGGGGAGGGCAGGTCCTCTGGAAACACCATATATTTT. The V and J genes are TRBV5-1 and TRBJ1-3; unclear D gene. Germline CDR1 is SGHRS and CDR2 is YFSETQ. The CDR3 runs to 15 residues. The V gene lost 7 bases and the J gene lost 0 bases, with 14 bases spanning the gap.

The rearrangement joins TRBV7-8 to TRBJ2-7, with 9 bases lining up with TRBD1. The V gene end was trimmed by 4 bases and the J gene end by 0 bases; junction bases not matched to a gene: 13. Germline V gene sequence: CDR1 SGHVS, CDR2 FQNEAQ. This CDR3 has 18 residues. The CDR3 sequence is CASSSRSGTGRGSYEQYF. CDR3 sequence (DNA): TGTGCCAGCAGCTCCCGATCTGGGACAGGGCGAGGCTCCTACGAGCAGTACTTC.

The chain employs TRBV7-2 and TRBJ2-7; no clear D gene. V was trimmed by 1 base and J by 2 bases, leaving 12 bases between them. In germline, CDR1 is SGHTA, CDR2 FQGNSA. The CDR3 sequence is 15 residues long. The CDR3 nucleotides read TGTGCCAGCAGCTTAGAAGCTAGACCTGCCTACGAGCAGTACTTC. It translates to CASSLEARPAYEQYF.

The chain carries TRBV7-9 and TRBJ2-2, with D perhaps matching TRBD2 (6 bases). The germline V gene has CDR1 SEHNR and CDR2 FQNEAQ (reference sequence). Trimming stripped 7 bases from V and 3 bases from J, with 12 bases between. This CDR3 spans 14 amino acids. As DNA, the CDR3 is TGTGCCAGCACCCCGGGACTCTACACCGGGGAGCTGTTTTTT. Translated, it gives CASTPGLYTGELFF.

The table lists this clone with a count of one. The chain employs TRBV9 and TRBJ1-2, with TRBD1 identical over 11 bases. This CDR3 is built from 16 residues. The J segment lost 1 base and the V segment lost 4 bases, leaving 6 bases of the junction unmatched. Germline V lookup: CDR1 SGDLS, CDR2 YYNGEE. The CDR3 sequence is CASSPRTGGDNYGYTF. The CDR3 DNA follows: TGTGCCAGCAGCCCGAGGACAGGGGGCGATAACTATGGCTACACCTTC.

Here the CDR3 DNA reads TGTGCCACCTCTGGGGCGGGGGTAGCCAAAAACATTCAGTACTTC. This codes for CATSGAGVAKNIQYF. The chain links TRBV5-4 to TRBJ2-4, with 7 positions matching TRBD2. The CDR3 has 15 amino acids. Looked up from germline, CDR1 is SGHNT and CDR2 is YYREEE (reference sequence). V lost 9 bases and J lost 0; bases outside the gene matches: 9. The whole variable domain, filled in from reference TRBV5-4 and TRBJ2-4, reads ETGVTQSPTHLIKTRGQQVTLRCSSQSGHNTVSWYQQALGQGPQFIFQYYREEENGRGNFPPRFSGLQFPNYSSELNVNALELDDSALYLCATSGAGVAKNIQYFGAGTRLSVL.

The rearrangement joins TRBV15 to TRBJ1-2, with 8 bases aligning to TRBD1. This CDR3 is built from 15 residues. Germline V gene data show CDR1 as LNHNV and CDR2 as YYDKDF (reference sequence). J was trimmed by 8 bases and V by 0 bases; bases with no gene match: 8. The CDR3 region is CATSRDLGQGGGYTF. The CDR3 nucleotides are TGTGCCACCAGCAGAGATCTAGGACAGGGCGGGGGCTACACCTTC.